The 27 T cell receptor beta chains given below trace back to one sample, sequenced in a study of identical twins (dated by TCRdb to the mid-2010s). The library was obtained by 5' RACE. Sequenced on an Illumina HiSeq 2000. TCRdb cleaned the public reads at Q25 with fastp, built clones with MiXCR and kept in-frame beta chains. Rows with a matching CDR3 protein are joined into one entry that keeps the most common DNA and genes. In this sample the table shows 200,000 to 250,000 distinct CDR3 sequences, 7.5% of which occur a single time. The ten largest account for under 7% of the sample. This sample was shared with a second study, whose subject was yellow fever vaccine responses in identical twins.

Source material: CD8+ T cells sorted from blood. The receptors shown here come from a woman between 18 and 29 years old in good health.

This clonotype was seen ten or more times. The chain employs TRBV5-1 and TRBJ1-1; D unclear. The length of the CDR3 is 14 residues. In germline, CDR1 is SGHRS, CDR2 YFSETQ. V dropped 4 bases and J dropped 1 base, with 11 bases sitting between them. CDR3 nucleotides: TGCGCCAGCAGCGACCCGGAAAGGAACACTGAAGCTTTCTTT. Translated, it gives CASSDPERNTEAFF.

This clonotype was seen a handful of times. This rearrangement joins TRBV3-1 to TRBJ2-1; 10 bases align to TRBD2. Looked up from germline, CDR1 is LGHDT and CDR2 is YNNKEL (reference sequence). Losses at the gene ends were 1 base for V and 8 bases for J; bases not matched to a gene: 8. The CDR3 consists of 16 residues. The CDR3 DNA sequence: TGTGCCAGCAGCCAAGTGTGGCAGCGGGAGGGGGATGAGCAGTTCTTC. Protein sequence: CASSQVWQREGDEQFF.

The genes are TRBV7-3 and TRBJ2-5; the match to TRBD2 covers 8 bases. This CDR3 is 16 amino acids long. The V segment lost 0 bases and the J segment 1 base; nucleotides outside the gene matches: 4. Germline V gene lookup returns CDR1 SGHTA and CDR2 FQGTGA. Here the CDR3 reads CASSLTATSGQETQYF. The CDR3 DNA sequence: TGTGCCAGCAGCTTAACCGCCACTAGCGGCCAAGAGACCCAGTACTTC.

In the case of this clonotype: It may be a read error: a sequence one base away is much more abundant. This sequence joins TRBV4-1 and TRBJ2-5, with D perhaps TRBD2 (6 bases). The CDR3 has 16 amino acids. The germline V gene has CDR1 MGHRA and CDR2 YSYEKL. The DNA of the CDR3 is TGCGCCAGCAGCCAATTGACCGGGAGAAGCCAAGAGTCCCAGTACTTC. Its protein product is CASSQLTGRSQESQYF.

This clonotype turned up a few times. The chain uses TRBV2 and TRBJ1-6, with D perhaps TRBD1 (6 bases). CDR3 length equals 15 residues. V lost 1 base, J lost 7 bases, and 11 bases lay in between. The germline V gene has CDR1 SNHLY and CDR2 FYNNEI. The CDR3 coding sequence is TGTGCCAGCAGTGAAGGAACAGGGAGAAATTCACCCCTCCACTTT. This codes for CASSEGTGRNSPLHF.

This chain connects TRBV9 to TRBJ1-1; a possible D gene is TRBD1 (5 bases). CDR3 length equals 13 residues. Germline CDR1 SGDLS, CDR2 YYNGEE. The V and J ends lost 6 bases and 2 bases respectively, with 11 bases between them. Here the CDR3 DNA reads TGTGCCAGCAATCAGGGCACAAACACTGAAGCTTTCTTT. Protein sequence: CASNQGTNTEAFF.

The chain links TRBV7-2 to TRBJ1-5; 9 bases align to TRBD1. The CDR3 has 15 amino acids. Unmatched junction bases numbered 7, after V lost 4 bases and J lost 6 bases. Germline CDR1 SGHTA, CDR2 FQGNSA. CDR3 residues: CASSWDREKGQPQHF. Written as DNA, the CDR3 is TGTGCCAGCAGCTGGGACAGGGAAAAAGGTCAGCCCCAGCATTTT.

Ten or more counts support this clonotype. The chain employs TRBV5-1 and TRBJ2-1, with TRBD1 identical over 12 bases. This CDR3 is 18 amino acids long. The junction had 10 bases not matched to a gene; V was cut back by 3 bases and J by 3 bases. CDR1 is SGHRS, CDR2 YFSETQ, per germline. CDR3 DNA sequence: TGCGCCAGCAGCTGGGACAGGGGGCTAGGGGGGGACTACAATGAGCAGTTCTTC. Its protein is CASSWDRGLGGDYNEQFF.

Points on this clonotype: Just one base apart from a much larger clone, this may be a read error. This chain links TRBV9 with TRBJ2-5, with D tentatively TRBD1 (6 bases). CDR3 length: 15 amino acids. V was pared by 0 bases and J by 0 bases, with 9 bases between. In germline, CDR1 is SGDLS, CDR2 YYNGEE. CDR3 residues: CASSVVGAHQETQYF. CDR3 DNA: TGTGCCAGCAGCGTAGTGGGGGCCCACCAAGAGACCCAGTACTTC.

J is TRBJ2-1 and V is TRBV12-3 or TRBV12-4, with 11 bases identical to TRBD1. The CDR3 contains 18 residues. Trimming cost V 5 bases and J 0 bases; bases outside gene matches: 9. The CDR3 is CASSLGTGGMSSYNEQFF. The CDR3 DNA reads as TGTGCCAGCAGTCTAGGGACAGGGGGTATGAGCTCCTACAATGAGCAGTTCTTC.

This clonotype was observed at least ten times. J is TRBJ2-7 and V is TRBV20-1; no definite D call. V lost 2 bases, J lost 7 bases, and 18 bases lay in between. The CDR3 consists of 14 residues. Looked up from germline, CDR1 is DFQATT and CDR2 is SNEGSKA (reference sequence). The CDR3 loop reads CSARSLDPTWEQYV. Written as DNA, the CDR3 is TGCAGTGCTAGAAGCCTAGACCCCACTTGGGAGCAGTACGTC.

The genes are TRBV3-1 and TRBJ2-5; 9 positions agree with TRBD2. Germline V gene lookup returns CDR1 LGHDT and CDR2 YNNKEL (reference sequence). This CDR3 contains 18 residues. V shed 1 base and J 5 bases; nucleotides not matched to a gene: 14. This CDR3 is CASSQVVRGGRVRETQYF. As DNA, the CDR3 is TGTGCCAGCAGCCAAGTGGTGCGGGGGGGGCGCGTGAGGGAGACCCAGTACTTC.

This CDR3 reads CASSHEGVANTEAFF. The CDR3 nucleotides read TGTGCCAGCAGCCATGAGGGGGTTGCGAACACTGAAGCTTTCTTT. This chain uses TRBV3-1 with TRBJ1-1, with a weak D call TRBD1 (6 bases). V was cut by 3 bases and J by 1 base, with 12 bases left in between. The V gene's germline CDR1 is LGHDT and CDR2 YNNKEL (reference sequence). This CDR3 spans 15 amino acids. Using reference TRBV3-1 and TRBJ1-1 for the parts outside the CDR3, the full variable domain is DTAVSQTPKYLVTQMGNDKSIKCEQNLGHDTMYWYKQDSKKFLKIMFSYNNKELIINETVPNRFSPKSPDKAHLNLHINSLELGDSAVYFCASSHEGVANTEAFFGQGTRLTVV.

V gene TRBV3-1 combines with J gene TRBJ2-1, with D perhaps given as TRBD1 or TRBD2 (5 bases each). V dropped 5 bases and J dropped 13 bases, with 24 bases sitting between them. The germline V gene has CDR1 LGHDT and CDR2 YNNKEL (reference sequence). This CDR3 is 15 amino acids long. DNA for the CDR3: TGTGCCAGCAGCACCAAGCAAGGGGACCCGCGGGTTCAGTTCTTC. It yields the protein CASSTKQGDPRVQFF.

This clonotype came up many times. This chain uses TRBV5-1 with TRBJ2-3; D is perhaps TRBD1 (5 bases). This CDR3 is 12 amino acids long. Deletions cut 7 bases from V and 2 bases from J, with 8 bases between. Germline CDR1 reads SGHRS; CDR2 reads YFSETQ. CDR3 protein: CASSRDTDTQYF. CDR3 nucleotides: TGCGCCAGCTCCAGGGACACAGATACGCAGTATTTT.

The V gene is TRBV7-3, the J gene TRBJ2-2, with a weak D call TRBD2 (5 bases). The germline V gene encodes CDR1 SGHTA and CDR2 FQGTGA. Trimming stripped 5 bases from V and 6 bases from J, with 10 bases between. The CDR3 length is 13 residues. This CDR3 reads CASSPSLAGELFF. Written as DNA, the CDR3 is TGTGCCAGCAGCCCTAGCCTCGCCGGGGAGCTGTTTTTT.

CDR3 protein: CASSLAESAEQFF. The CDR3 DNA reads TGTGCCAGCAGCTTAGCCGAGTCCGCTGAGCAGTTCTTC. The V and J genes are TRBV7-9 and TRBJ2-1; D is unresolved. Germline CDR1 is SEHNR and CDR2 is FQNEAQ (reference sequence). Trimming pared 0 bases from V and 9 bases from J, leaving 9 bases between. This CDR3 spans 13 amino acids.

The table lists this clonotype with many counts. The genes are TRBV4-1 and TRBJ1-1; no reliable D call. Germline CDR1 is MGHRA and CDR2 is YSYEKL. V dropped 1 base and J dropped 6 bases, with 6 bases sitting between them. The CDR3 consists of 12 residues. This chain's CDR3 is CASSQGPAEAFF. As DNA, the CDR3 is TGCGCCAGCAGCCAAGGGCCAGCTGAAGCTTTCTTT.

The chain employs TRBV7-9 and TRBJ2-7; D remains unclear. CDR1 is SEHNR and CDR2 is FQNEAQ in the germline V gene (reference sequence). The CDR3 is made up of 13 amino acids. Trimming removed 5 bases at V and 1 base at J, with 9 bases between. The CDR3: CASSRVSSYEQYF. The CDR3 coding sequence is TGTGCCAGCAGCCGGGTCTCTTCCTACGAGCAGTACTTC.

This clonotype was counted only a few times. V is TRBV12-3 or TRBV12-4 and J is TRBJ2-7; no firm D call. The CDR3 covers 16 residues. V lost 1 base and J lost 0, with 13 bases in between. The CDR3 nucleotides read TGTGCCAGCAGTTTAGAAGCCGGACGGTACTCCTACGAGCAGTACTTC. Its protein product is CASSLEAGRYSYEQYF.

The sample holds many counts of this clonotype. The chain links TRBV5-6 to TRBJ2-2; D not resolved. V was pared by 4 bases and J by 3 bases, with 4 bases between. CDR1 and CDR2 from the germline V gene are SGHDT and YYEEEE. There are 12 residues in the CDR3. The CDR3 loop reads CASSQDTGELFF. The CDR3 DNA reads as TGTGCCAGCAGCCAGGACACCGGGGAGCTGTTTTTT.

The sample holds a few counts of this clonotype. V usage is TRBV7-2 and J usage is TRBJ1-1; D is undetermined. Trimming removed 9 bases from V and 3 bases from J, with 11 bases in between. Germline values: CDR1 SGHTA, CDR2 FQGNSA. The CDR3 covers 12 residues. The CDR3 spells CASSPWDTEAFF. The CDR3 coding sequence is TGTGCCAGTAGTCCCTGGGACACTGAAGCTTTCTTT.

This clonotype was recorded a few times. The gene calls are TRBV6-5 and TRBJ2-2; the D call may be TRBD1 or TRBD2 (7 bases each). The germline V gene encodes CDR1 MNHEY and CDR2 SVGAGI. The CDR3 runs to 15 residues. V dropped 4 bases and J dropped 8 bases, with 17 bases sitting between them. The CDR3 protein is CASSFDREGKGELFF. DNA for the CDR3: TGTGCCAGCAGTTTCGACAGGGAGGGGAAAGGGGAGCTGTTTTTT.

This clonotype was seen a handful of times. V gene TRBV20-1 combines with J gene TRBJ2-3, with D unclear. Per the germline V gene, CDR1 is DFQATT and CDR2 is SNEGSKA (reference sequence). The CDR3 totals 14 residues. V was trimmed by 1 base and J by 5 bases, leaving 13 bases between them. This CDR3 reads CSARAVAGGDTQYF. DNA of the CDR3: TGCAGTGCTAGAGCGGTAGCTGGTGGAGATACGCAGTATTTT.

This rearrangement joins TRBV20-1 to TRBJ2-7; perhaps TRBD2 as D (5 bases). Germline assignment: CDR1 DFQATT and CDR2 SNEGSKA (reference sequence). Trimming stripped 3 bases from V and 3 bases from J, with 15 bases between. There are 14 residues in the CDR3. CDR3 bases: TGCAGTGCTAGGGTCATCCTGAGCGGCTACGAGCAGTACGTC. It codes for CSARVILSGYEQYV.

This chain joins TRBV3-2 and TRBJ2-2; the table's D gene call, TRBD1, was not cross checked with the DNA. TRBV3-2 is listed as a pseudogene. The CDR3 contains 18 residues. The CDR3 nucleotides read TGTGCCCTCTGCTTAGCCAGACAGGGCGAAAGGTCCACCGGGGAGCTGTTTTTT. It encodes CALCLARQGERSTGELFF.

The sample holds a few counts of this clonotype. The CDR3 is CASSPGLNIETQYF. CDR3 coding DNA: TGTGCCAGCAGCCCCGGACTAAATATCGAGACCCAGTACTTC. V and J are TRBV3-1 and TRBJ2-5; perhaps TRBD2 as D (6 bases). The ends were cut back, 4 bases at V and 5 bases at J, with 14 bases in the middle. This CDR3 is built from 14 residues. Germline CDR1 reads LGHDT; CDR2 reads YNNKEL (reference sequence).